One TCR beta chain is described in this entry. What it binds is unknown. Trimming removed 3 bases from V and 8 bases from J, with 25 bases in between. The CDR3 runs to 16 residues. Germline values: CDR1 GTSNPN, CDR2 SVGIG (reference sequence). Researchers ran the PCR with 60 Vbeta and 13 Jbeta primers. Clones were sequenced by immunoSEQ multiplex PCR, and TCRdb holds only the in-frame ones, with some missing. In the table there are 100,000 to 150,000 clones, around 75% of which are singletons. The data originate from a study of cytomegalovirus exposure and HLA in healthy donors. Broader study findings: Researchers left out some V segments, among them TRBV6-2 and TRBV6-3, as indistinguishable. Later on, an analysis tied 15,000 to 20,000 TCR beta sequences to HLA alleles at 0.05 false discovery rate.

The genes are TRBV30 and TRBJ1-2; D possibly corresponds to TRBD1 (5 bases). Sequencing used PBMCs. This TCR was recovered from a woman aged 50 to 60 in good health and CMV-seropositive. Here the CDR3 DNA reads TGTGCCTGGAGGTTGAGGAGTCAGGGCCCCACGGCCGGCTACACCTTC. Protein product: CAWRLRSQGPTAGYTF.